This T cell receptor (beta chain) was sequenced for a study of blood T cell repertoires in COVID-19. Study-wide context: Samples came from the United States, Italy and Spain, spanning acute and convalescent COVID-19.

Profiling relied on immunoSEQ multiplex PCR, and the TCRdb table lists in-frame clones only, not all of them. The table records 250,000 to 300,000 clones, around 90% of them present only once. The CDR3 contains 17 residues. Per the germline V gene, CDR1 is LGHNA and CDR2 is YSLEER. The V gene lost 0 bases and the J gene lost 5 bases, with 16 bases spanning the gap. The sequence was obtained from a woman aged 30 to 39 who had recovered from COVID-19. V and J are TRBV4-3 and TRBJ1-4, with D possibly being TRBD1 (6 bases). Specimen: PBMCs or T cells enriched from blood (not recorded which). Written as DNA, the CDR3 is TGCGCCAGCAGCCAAGATCTAGGGGGGGGGTTCAATGAAAAACTGTTTTTT. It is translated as CASSQDLGGGFNEKLFF.